This TCR beta chain came from a study of T cell responses to AZD1222 COVID-19 vaccine. This clone was seen a single time. Method: immunoSEQ multiplex PCR; TCRdb's copy keeps in-frame clones and lacks some. The table shows approximately 150,000 clones, with approximately 94% occurring only once. The CDR3 runs to 11 residues. Deletions cut 5 bases from V and 6 bases from J, with 7 bases between. The rearrangement links TRBV12-3 or TRBV12-4 to TRBJ1-1, with unresolved D. Source: peripheral blood, taken on day 0 of AZD1222 vaccination. The receptor was isolated from an adult in good health. CDR3 amino acids: CASSQEAEAFF. The CDR3 bases are TGTGCCAGCAGTCAGGAGGCTGAAGCTTTCTTT.